What follows is one T cell receptor (beta chain) and its context. The antigen remains unidentified. The record originates from a study of cytomegalovirus exposure and HLA in healthy donors. Regarding the study as a whole: In vitro experiments confirmed that a few CMV-associated chains were specific for CMV antigens. Cytomegalovirus association was assigned to around 150 TCR beta chains. For cytomegalovirus status, the classifier reportedly gave diagnoses with high specificity and sensitivity.

V lost 0 bases, J lost 4 bases, and 10 bases lay in between. There are 15 residues in the CDR3. Germline V CDR1 and CDR2: SGDLS, YYNGEE. Here immunoSEQ multiplex PCR was the method, and the copy in TCRdb shows in-frame clones only, minus some. This sample has 150,000 to 180,000 clones; approximately 86% occur once, and the top ten carry approximately 20%. The sequenced sample was PBMCs. This rearrangement joins TRBV9 to TRBJ2-2; D unclear. The sequence came from a young man in good health and CMV-seropositive. CDR3 amino acids: CASSVGASVTGELFF. The CDR3 DNA follows: TGTGCCAGCAGCGTAGGGGCCTCGGTCACCGGGGAGCTGTTTTTT.